The rows below give T cell receptor beta chains drawn from one sample of a study of radiotherapy plus CTLA-4 blockade in lung cancer. TCRdb's table, derived via immunoSEQ multiplex PCR, lists solely in-frame clones and lacks some. Among over 80,000 clones listed, around nine tenths were seen once. The specimen was peripheral blood, collected from a patient treated with radiotherapy plus ipilimumab. These receptors originate from a human donor with non-small cell lung cancer that progressed on radiotherapy plus ipilimumab. Each CDR3 is given with its conserved first and last residue. Fields, in order: D gene, V gene, J gene, CDR3 DNA, CDR3 protein. D genes are given only for firm matches.

D: TRBD1; V: TRBV30; J: TRBJ1-4; DNA: TGTGCCTGGAGCACAGGGGTGAGGAATGAAAAACTGTTTTTT; CDR3: CAWSTGVRNEKLFF
D: NA; V: TRBV4-3; J: TRBJ2-7; DNA: TGCGCCAGCAGCCGAGGGACTGGCCTCTCCTACGAGCAGTACTTC; CDR3: CASSRGTGLSYEQYF
D: TRBD1; V: TRBV29-1; J: TRBJ2-2; DNA: TGCAGCGTAAGACAGGGGTCGACCGGGGAGCTGTTTTTT; CDR3: CSVRQGSTGELFF
D: NA; V: TRBV30; J: TRBJ2-7; DNA: TGTGCCTGGGGGCCTAGTAGAGCCTACGAGCAGTACTTC; CDR3: CAWGPSRAYEQYF
D: NA; V: TRBV4-3; J: TRBJ2-1; DNA: TGCGCCAGCAGCCAAGATGTGCGGACGTACAATGAGCAGTTCTTC; CDR3: CASSQDVRTYNEQFF
D: TRBD1; V: TRBV6-1; J: TRBJ1-2; DNA: TGTGCCAGCAGCCCGGACAGGGCCTATGGCTACACCTTC; CDR3: CASSPDRAYGYTF
D: TRBD1; V: TRBV14; J: TRBJ2-3; DNA: TGTGCCAGCAGCCCATGGACAGGGGGCGCAGATACGCAGTATTTT; CDR3: CASSPWTGGADTQYF
D: NA; V: TRBV7-9; J: TRBJ1-1; DNA: TGTGCCAGCAGCTTAGTCTCTGGTGAAGCTTTCTTT; CDR3: CASSLVSGEAFF
D: NA; V: TRBV5-1; J: TRBJ2-5; DNA: TGCGCCAGCAGCTTGGAGGCAGGGTGGCAAGAGACCCAGTACTTC; CDR3: CASSLEAGWQETQYF
D: TRBD1; V: TRBV2; J: TRBJ1-3; DNA: TGTGCCAGCAGTGTCAGCCAGGGGGTTACTGGAAACACCATATATTTT; CDR3: CASSVSQGVTGNTIYF
D: NA; V: TRBV5-1; J: TRBJ1-3; DNA: TGCGCCAGCAGCTTGGTACAGATAGAACTCTCTGGAAACACCATATATTTT; CDR3: CASSLVQIELSGNTIYF
D: NA; V: TRBV6-5; J: TRBJ2-7; DNA: TGTGCCAGCAGTCCGACGGGGTCCGGTTCTTACGAGCAGTACTTC; CDR3: CASSPTGSGSYEQYF
D: NA; V: TRBV7-3; J: TRBJ1-1; DNA: TGTGCCAGCAGCCCCTCTGGGGTACTGACTGAAGCTTTCTTT; CDR3: CASSPSGVLTEAFF
D: NA; V: TRBV2; J: TRBJ1-1; DNA: TGTGCCAGCAGTGAAGGGGGTGGGTCCACTGAAGCTTTCTTT; CDR3: CASSEGGGSTEAFF